This is a list of T cell receptor beta chains from one sample in a study of response to subunit inactivated influenza vaccine. MiXCR, applied by TCRdb to the RT-PCR reads, yields one record per CDR3 protein. The sample lists fewer than 800,000 distinct CDR3 sequences; 15% to 18% were seen once. Sequencing was performed on PBMCs from blood, taken 11 to 12 days after vaccination. These receptors were collected from a man aged 45 to 65 who received an inactivated influenza vaccine. The conserved cysteine and the conserved F or W are not part of the CDR3 here.

j_call cdr3_length v_call cdr3_aa
TRBJ2-1 14 TRBV5-1 ASSPPPGQVIGEQF
TRBJ2-1 14 TRBV5-1 ASSPNLKGPYNEQF
TRBJ2-5 12 TRBV7-2 ASSPGAGRETQY
TRBJ2-3 13 TRBV12-3/TRBV12-4 ASSLLGLNTDTQY
TRBJ1-5 14 TRBV28 ASRPRQGRSNQPQH
TRBJ2-1 17 TRBV2 ASSFGGRFQGSSYNEQF
TRBJ2-3 13 TRBV28 ASSSVGQGASTQY
TRBJ2-4 12 TRBV2 ASSPTGGFNIQY
TRBJ2-3 12 TRBV7-2 ASRSGNRPDTQY
TRBJ2-1 14 TRBV4-2 ASSIAGEEAYNEQF
TRBJ2-2 15 TRBV12-3/TRBV12-4 ASSTSGGQANTGELF
TRBJ2-2 13 TRBV18 ASTGTIRSTGELF
TRBJ2-7 13 TRBV18 ASSPREGTSYEQY
TRBJ2-7 11 TRBV18 ASSPPSRTQQY
TRBJ1-2 11 TRBV25-1 ASSASGTYGYT
TRBJ2-7 13 TRBV4-3 ASSQMSRGGYEQY
TRBJ2-3 13 TRBV29-1 SVEGRRGSTDTQY
TRBJ2-7 13 TRBV6-6 ASSRLAGGQYEQY
TRBJ2-3 16 TRBV6-2/TRBV6-3 ASSYDDLGGLLEDTQY
TRBJ2-2 14 TRBV4-3 ASSQDGSRATGELF
TRBJ2-1 10 TRBV20-1 SASGRHNEQF
TRBJ2-7 12 TRBV15 ATGLAGAGYEQY
TRBJ2-7 11 TRBV6-6 ASSQNIRYEQY
TRBJ2-1 12 TRBV6-1 ASYGQGAGNEQF
TRBJ1-1 12 TRBV5-5 ASSLGGWNTEAF
TRBJ2-5 12 TRBV7-9 ASSHLRSTETQY
TRBJ1-4 12 TRBV14 ASSQDIINEKLF
TRBJ2-5 14 TRBV4-1 ASRGTSGGDQETQY
TRBJ1-1 11 TRBV11-2 ASSPQQEAEAF
TRBJ2-1 14 TRBV5-1 ASSLVAQGTYNEQF
TRBJ1-6 13 TRBV7-2 ASSLGGTGQSPLH
TRBJ2-3 15 TRBV27 ASSLRGRGGVTDTQY
TRBJ2-5 12 TRBV12-3/TRBV12-4 ASSRGPIQETQY
TRBJ2-1 13 TRBV25-1 ASSPQGGFYNEQF
TRBJ2-7 11 TRBV28 ASERGASYEQY
TRBJ2-5 13 TRBV9 ASSVLGTRVETQY
TRBJ2-2 16 TRBV4-3 ASCFLHRGSDNTGELF
TRBJ2-2 14 TRBV4-2 ASSQDPGQGAGELF
TRBJ2-7 14 TRBV14 ASSQGGGRWLSEQY
TRBJ2-1 13 TRBV4-2 ASSPRSGIYNEQF
TRBJ2-5 10 TRBV20-1 SAITIRETQY
TRBJ1-5 14 TRBV4-2 ASSQVAGNSNQPQH
TRBJ1-1 10 TRBV2 ASSRVSTEAF
TRBJ2-3 12 TRBV20-1 SARQGGFTDTQY
TRBJ2-3 14 TRBV18 ASSPLEQGLTDTQY
TRBJ1-1 12 TRBV12-3/TRBV12-4 ASSTGQENTEAF